These T cell receptor beta chains were read from a single sample in a study of T cells in Graves' hyperthyroidism and ophthalmopathy. TCRdb re-called the multiplex PCR reads with MiXCR, one entry per CDR3 protein. This table holds hundreds of thousands of distinct CDR3 sequences, about 15% found once. The sample taken for sequencing was blood. These receptors were obtained from a woman aged 25-40 years with Graves' hyperthyroidism that later progressed to Graves' ophthalmopathy. Both conserved end residues are part of each CDR3. A D gene is named only where the DNA matches it firmly.

len | j_gene | d_gene | v_gene | CDR3aa
16 | TRBJ2-1 | - | TRBV15 | CATSVRWGEVGNEQFF
18 | TRBJ2-2 | TRBD2 | TRBV27 | CASSTDDWAGAQTGELFF
16 | TRBJ2-1 | - | TRBV12-3/TRBV12-4 | CASGEVGGPQHNEQFF
16 | TRBJ2-7 | - | TRBV6-2/TRBV6-3 | CASSGIQGRWSYEQYF
13 | TRBJ1-5 | - | TRBV30 | CAWSVDTGQPQHF
15 | TRBJ2-1 | - | TRBV19 | CASSSQAARGNEQFF
15 | TRBJ1-2 | TRBD1 | TRBV12-3/TRBV12-4 | CASSENRGRFYGYTF
15 | TRBJ1-5 | - | TRBV15 | CATSRERQNNQPQHF
17 | TRBJ2-2 | TRBD2 | TRBV20-1 | CSARGWGLATKGGELFF
15 | TRBJ1-1 | TRBD1 | TRBV5-6 | CASSAPQGARTEAFF
14 | TRBJ1-1 | - | TRBV6-5 | CASSYEGRNTEAFF
15 | TRBJ2-7 | TRBD2 | TRBV9 | CASSVATSGTYEQYF
13 | TRBJ1-2 | - | TRBV27 | CASSSPATASYTF
14 | TRBJ1-3 | - | TRBV24-1 | CATSDAGVGNTIYF
15 | TRBJ1-1 | - | TRBV18 | CASSPPPEGNTEAFF
13 | TRBJ1-5 | - | TRBV28 | CGSWRGSNQPQHF
16 | TRBJ1-4 | TRBD1 | TRBV3-1 | CASSGTGASLNEKLFF
14 | TRBJ2-5 | - | TRBV20-1 | CSARETNHQETQYF
15 | TRBJ2-1 | TRBD1 | TRBV5-6 | CASSSDRVYGNEQFF
16 | TRBJ1-2 | TRBD1 | TRBV12-3/TRBV12-4 | CASSLRVGDRAYGYTF
16 | TRBJ2-7 | TRBD1 | TRBV12-3/TRBV12-4 | CASSRTDRGPFYEQYF
14 | TRBJ2-4 | - | TRBV6-1 | CASSEAGAKNIQYF
11 | TRBJ2-5 | - | TRBV20-1 | CSALVGETQYF
17 | TRBJ2-7 | - | TRBV11-2 | CASSLERGGLRTYEQYF
16 | TRBJ1-5 | - | TRBV29-1 | CSPGAREKGVNQPQHF
13 | TRBJ2-3 | - | TRBV20-1 | CSESRGDTDMQYF
16 | TRBJ1-6 | TRBD1 | TRBV5-1 | CASSSDRGWYNSPLHF
16 | TRBJ1-1 | - | TRBV7-9 | CASSPRAGFGNTEAFF
15 | TRBJ1-3 | - | TRBV3-1 | CASSPRTGSGNTIYF
14 | TRBJ2-1 | - | TRBV5-4 | CASSQDQGKDEQFF
16 | TRBJ2-5 | TRBD2 | TRBV15 | CATSRTSGLAGETQYF
19 | TRBJ2-4 | - | TRBV12-3/TRBV12-4 | CASSLFRLALSDGKNIRYF
17 | TRBJ2-1 | TRBD2 | TRBV5-5 | CASSLGAGYGPYNEQFF
16 | TRBJ2-7 | TRBD2 | TRBV2 | CASSLSGSRSHYEQYF
15 | TRBJ2-2 | - | TRBV24-1 | CATSLGSRNTGELFF
14 | TRBJ2-5 | TRBD1 | TRBV7-9 | CASSLDQGAETQYF
12 | TRBJ2-1 | - | TRBV7-9 | CASSLGTPEQFF